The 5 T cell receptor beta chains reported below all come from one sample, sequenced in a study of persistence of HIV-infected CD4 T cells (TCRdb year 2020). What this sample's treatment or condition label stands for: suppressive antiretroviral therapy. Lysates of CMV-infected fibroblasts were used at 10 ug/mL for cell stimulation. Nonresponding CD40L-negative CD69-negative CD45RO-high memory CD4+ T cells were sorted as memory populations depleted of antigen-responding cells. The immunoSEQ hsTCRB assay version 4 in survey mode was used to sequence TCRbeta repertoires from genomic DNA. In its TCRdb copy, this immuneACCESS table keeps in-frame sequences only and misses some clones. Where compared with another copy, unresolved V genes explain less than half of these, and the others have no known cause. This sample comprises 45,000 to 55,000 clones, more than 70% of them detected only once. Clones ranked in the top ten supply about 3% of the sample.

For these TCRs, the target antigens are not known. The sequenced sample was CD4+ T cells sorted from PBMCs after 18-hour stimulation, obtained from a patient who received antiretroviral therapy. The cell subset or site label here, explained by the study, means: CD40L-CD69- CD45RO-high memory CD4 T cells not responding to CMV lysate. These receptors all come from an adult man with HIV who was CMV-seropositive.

This chain's CDR3 is CATSSGRGHGTDTQYF. DNA for the CDR3: TGTGCCACCAGCTCCGGACGCGGACACGGCACAGATACGCAGTATTTT. The chain employs TRBV15 and TRBJ2-3; a weak D match, TRBD1 (5 bases). The CDR3 is 16 residues long. Germline V gene data show CDR1 as LNHNV and CDR2 as YYDKDF (reference sequence). Trimming left V 5 bases short and J 1 base short, with 16 bases between.

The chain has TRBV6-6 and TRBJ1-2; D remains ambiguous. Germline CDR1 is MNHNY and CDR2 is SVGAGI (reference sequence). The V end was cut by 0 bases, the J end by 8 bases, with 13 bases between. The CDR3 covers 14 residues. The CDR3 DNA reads TGTGCCAGCAGTTACTCGCCTCGTCGGGAAGGCTACACCTTC. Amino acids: CASSYSPRREGYTF.

CDR3 coding DNA: TGTGCCAGTAGAACGGGGAGGGGAGGCGCAGATACGCAGTATTTT. Protein sequence: CASRTGRGGADTQYF. The gene calls are TRBV19 and TRBJ2-3, with TRBD2 identical over 7 bases. The CDR3 covers 15 residues. Looked up from germline, CDR1 is LNHDA and CDR2 is SQIVND (reference sequence). Germline trimming cut 6 bases from V and 4 bases from J; bases unmatched to any gene: 10.

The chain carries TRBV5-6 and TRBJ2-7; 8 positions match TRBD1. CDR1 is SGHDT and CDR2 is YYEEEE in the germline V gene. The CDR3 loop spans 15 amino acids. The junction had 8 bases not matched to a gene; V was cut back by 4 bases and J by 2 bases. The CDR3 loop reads CASSHLDRGAYEQYF. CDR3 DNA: TGTGCCAGCAGCCACCTCGACAGGGGCGCCTACGAGCAGTACTTC.

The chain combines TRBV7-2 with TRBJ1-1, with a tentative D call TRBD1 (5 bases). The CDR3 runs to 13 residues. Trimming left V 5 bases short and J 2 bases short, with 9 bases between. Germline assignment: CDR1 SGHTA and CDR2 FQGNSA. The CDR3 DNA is TGTGCCAGCAGCCTTCAGGGAAACACTGAAGCTTTCTTT. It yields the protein CASSLQGNTEAFF.